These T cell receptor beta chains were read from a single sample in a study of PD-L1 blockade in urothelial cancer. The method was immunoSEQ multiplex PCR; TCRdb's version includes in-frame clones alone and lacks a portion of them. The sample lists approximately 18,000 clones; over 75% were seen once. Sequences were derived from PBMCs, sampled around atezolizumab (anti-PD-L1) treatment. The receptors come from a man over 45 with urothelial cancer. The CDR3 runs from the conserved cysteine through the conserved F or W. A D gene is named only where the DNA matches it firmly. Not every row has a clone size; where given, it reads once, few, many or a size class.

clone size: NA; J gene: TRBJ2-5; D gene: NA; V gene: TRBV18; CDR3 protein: CASSQGWETQYF; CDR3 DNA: TGTGCCAGCTCGCAGGGATGGGAGACCCAGTACTTC
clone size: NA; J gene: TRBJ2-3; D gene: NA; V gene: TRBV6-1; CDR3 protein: CASSEVWRGSTDTQYF; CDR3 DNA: TGTGCCAGCAGTGAAGTGTGGAGGGGTAGCACAGATACGCAGTATTTT
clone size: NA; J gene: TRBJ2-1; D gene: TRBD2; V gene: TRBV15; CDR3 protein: CATSRESGSSYNEQFF; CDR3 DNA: TGTGCCACCAGCAGAGAAAGCGGGAGCTCCTACAATGAGCAGTTCTTC
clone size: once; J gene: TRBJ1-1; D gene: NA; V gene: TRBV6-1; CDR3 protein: CASSPPGHKNTEAFF; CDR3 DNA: TGTGCCAGCAGTCCCCCGGGACATAAGAACACTGAAGCTTTCTTT
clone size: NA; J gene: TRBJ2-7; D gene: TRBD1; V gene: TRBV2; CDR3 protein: CASSLRQGSYEQYF; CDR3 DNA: TGTGCCAGCAGTCTCCGACAGGGCTCCTACGAGCAGTACTTC
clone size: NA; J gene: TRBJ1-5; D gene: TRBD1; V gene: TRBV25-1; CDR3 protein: CASGGPTGGLVEPQHF; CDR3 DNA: TGTGCCAGCGGAGGTCCGACAGGGGGCCTTGTCGAACCCCAGCATTTT
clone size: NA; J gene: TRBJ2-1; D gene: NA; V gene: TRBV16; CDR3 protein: CASSAVRSHNEQFF; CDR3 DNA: TGTGCCAGCAGCGCCGTAAGGAGTCACAATGAGCAGTTCTTC
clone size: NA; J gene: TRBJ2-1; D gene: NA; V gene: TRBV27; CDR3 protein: CASSLEGSSYNEQFF; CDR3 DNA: TGTGCCAGCAGTTTGGAGGGAAGCTCCTACAATGAGCAGTTCTTC
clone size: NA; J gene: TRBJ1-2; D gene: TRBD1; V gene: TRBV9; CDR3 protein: CASSVAGQGGSYGYTF; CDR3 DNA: TGTGCCAGCAGCGTAGCCGGCCAGGGGGGATCCTATGGCTACACCTTC
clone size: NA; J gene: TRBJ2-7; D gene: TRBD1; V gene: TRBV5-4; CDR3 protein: CASSHAPGQGESYEQYF; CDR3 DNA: TGTGCCAGCAGCCATGCACCGGGACAGGGGGAATCCTACGAGCAGTACTTC
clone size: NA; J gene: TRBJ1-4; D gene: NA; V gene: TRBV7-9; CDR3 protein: CASSSSEKLFF; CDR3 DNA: TGTGCCAGCAGCTCCAGTGAAAAACTGTTTTTT
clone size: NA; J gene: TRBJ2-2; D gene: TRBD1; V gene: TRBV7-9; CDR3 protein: CASSSWTGATGELFF; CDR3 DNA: TGTGCCAGCAGCTCGTGGACAGGGGCGACCGGGGAGCTGTTTTTT
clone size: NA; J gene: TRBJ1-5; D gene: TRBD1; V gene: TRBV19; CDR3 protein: CASRTMTGFQPQHF; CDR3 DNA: TGTGCCAGTAGGACTATGACAGGGTTTCAGCCCCAGCATTTT
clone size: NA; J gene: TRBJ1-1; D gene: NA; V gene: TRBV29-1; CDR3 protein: CSVEGQANTEAFF; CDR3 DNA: TGCAGCGTTGAAGGGCAGGCGAACACTGAAGCTTTCTTT
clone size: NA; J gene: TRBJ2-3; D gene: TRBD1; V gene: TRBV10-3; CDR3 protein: CAINTGTGGTDTQYF; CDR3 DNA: TGTGCCATCAACACGGGGACAGGGGGCACAGATACGCAGTATTTT
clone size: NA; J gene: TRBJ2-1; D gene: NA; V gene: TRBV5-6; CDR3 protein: CASSSAAGEQFF; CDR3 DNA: TGTGCCAGCAGCTCCGCCGCGGGTGAGCAGTTCTTC
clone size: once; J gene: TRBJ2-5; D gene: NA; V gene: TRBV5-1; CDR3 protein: CASSLAGYGVETQYF; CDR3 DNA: TGCGCCAGCAGCTTGGCAGGCTATGGCGTGGAGACCCAGTACTTC
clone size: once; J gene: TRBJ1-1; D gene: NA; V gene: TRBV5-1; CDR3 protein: CASSSTGLGVSTEAFF; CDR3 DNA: TGCGCCAGCAGCTCTACGGGCCTAGGGGTGAGCACTGAAGCTTTCTTT
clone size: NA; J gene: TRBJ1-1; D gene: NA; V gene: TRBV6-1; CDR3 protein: CASSATGVDTEAFF; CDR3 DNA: TGTGCCAGCAGTGCGACAGGCGTGGACACTGAAGCTTTCTTT
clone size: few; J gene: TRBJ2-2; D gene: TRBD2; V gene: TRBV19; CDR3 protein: CASSLSGRVAGELFF; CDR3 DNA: TGTGCCAGTAGTCTTAGCGGGAGGGTGGCCGGGGAGCTGTTTTTT
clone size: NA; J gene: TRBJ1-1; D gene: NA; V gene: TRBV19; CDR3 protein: CASSTQLNQNTEAFF; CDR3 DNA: TGTGCCAGTAGTACTCAGTTAAACCAGAACACTGAAGCTTTCTTT
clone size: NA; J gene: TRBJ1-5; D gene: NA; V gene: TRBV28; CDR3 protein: CASGRSNQPQHF; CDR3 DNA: TGTGCCAGCGGGCGAAGCAATCAGCCCCAGCATTTT
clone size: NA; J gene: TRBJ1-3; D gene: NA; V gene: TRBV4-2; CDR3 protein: CASSQEDTVLLRGRNTIYF; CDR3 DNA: TGTGCCAGCAGCCAAGAAGACACCGTCCTACTCCGGGGTCGAAACACCATATATTTT
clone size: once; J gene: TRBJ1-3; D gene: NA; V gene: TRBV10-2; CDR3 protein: CASSVVSGFGNTIYF; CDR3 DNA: TGCGCCAGCAGTGTTGTTTCAGGGTTTGGAAACACCATATATTTT
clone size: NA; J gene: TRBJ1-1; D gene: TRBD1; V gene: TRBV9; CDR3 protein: CASAQPQGAETEAFF; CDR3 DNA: TGTGCCAGCGCGCAACCACAGGGGGCGGAAACTGAAGCTTTCTTT
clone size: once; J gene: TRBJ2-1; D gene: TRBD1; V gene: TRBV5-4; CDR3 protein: CASSLKDRLNHEQFF; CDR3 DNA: TGTGCCAGCAGCTTAAAGGACAGGCTCAATCATGAGCAGTTCTTC
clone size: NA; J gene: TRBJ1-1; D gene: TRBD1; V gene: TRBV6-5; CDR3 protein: CASSRQGRGSEAFF; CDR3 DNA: TGTGCCAGCAGTCGACAGGGGAGGGGCTCTGAAGCTTTCTTT
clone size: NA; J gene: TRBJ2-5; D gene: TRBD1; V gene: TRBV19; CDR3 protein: CASGDRGLETQYF; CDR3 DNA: TGTGCCAGTGGGGACAGGGGGCTGGAGACCCAGTACTTC
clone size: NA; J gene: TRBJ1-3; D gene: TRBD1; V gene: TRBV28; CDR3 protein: CASSSTATGAGNTIYF; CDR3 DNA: TGTGCCAGCAGTTCAACCGCGACAGGGGCGGGAAACACCATATATTTT
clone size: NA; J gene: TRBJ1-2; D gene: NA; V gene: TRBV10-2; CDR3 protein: CASSEWLGAANYGYTF; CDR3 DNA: TGCGCCAGCAGTGAGTGGTTAGGGGCAGCTAACTATGGCTACACCTTC
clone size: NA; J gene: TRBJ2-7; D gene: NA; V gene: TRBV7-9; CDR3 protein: CASSPGRGGLEQYF; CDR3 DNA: TGTGCCAGCAGCCCGGGACGGGGAGGCCTCGAGCAGTACTTC
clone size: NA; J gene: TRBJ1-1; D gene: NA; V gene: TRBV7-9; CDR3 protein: CASSTGSTEAFF; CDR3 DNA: TGTGCCAGCAGCACAGGGAGCACTGAAGCTTTCTTT
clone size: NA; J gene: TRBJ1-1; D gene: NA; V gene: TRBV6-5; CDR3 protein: CASSYRSGGTNTEAFF; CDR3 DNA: TGTGCCAGCAGTTACCGGTCGGGCGGGACGAACACTGAAGCTTTCTTT
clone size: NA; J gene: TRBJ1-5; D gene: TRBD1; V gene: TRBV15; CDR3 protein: CATSSATGQAQSSNQPQHF; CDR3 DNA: TGTGCCACCAGCAGTGCAACTGGACAGGCACAATCTAGCAATCAGCCCCAGCATTTT
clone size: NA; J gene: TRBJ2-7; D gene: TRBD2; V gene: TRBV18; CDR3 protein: CASSATSGRSYEQYF; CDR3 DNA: TGTGCCAGCTCGGCCACTAGCGGGAGGTCCTACGAGCAGTACTTC
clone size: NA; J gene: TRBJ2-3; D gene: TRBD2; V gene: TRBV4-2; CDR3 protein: CATSRGGETDTQYF; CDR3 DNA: TGTGCCACCTCACGCGGGGGAGAGACAGATACGCAGTATTTT
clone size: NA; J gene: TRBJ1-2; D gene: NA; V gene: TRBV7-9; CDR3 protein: CASSLVGGTSWGYTF; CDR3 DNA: TGTGCCAGCAGCTTAGTAGGCGGAACCTCCTGGGGCTACACCTTC
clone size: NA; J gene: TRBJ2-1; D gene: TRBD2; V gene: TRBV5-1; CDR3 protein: CASSLAGGPNNEQFF; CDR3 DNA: TGCGCCAGCAGCTTGGCGGGAGGGCCAAACAATGAGCAGTTCTTC
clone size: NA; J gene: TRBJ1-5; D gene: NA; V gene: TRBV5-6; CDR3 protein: CASSLGGGAQPQHF; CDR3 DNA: TGTGCCAGCAGCTTGGGAGGGGGGGCTCAGCCCCAGCATTTT
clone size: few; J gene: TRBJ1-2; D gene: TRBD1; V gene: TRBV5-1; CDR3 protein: CASSFGGSGQGQKVRGYTF; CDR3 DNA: TGCGCCAGCAGCTTTGGAGGATCGGGACAGGGCCAAAAGGTACGCGGCTACACCTTC
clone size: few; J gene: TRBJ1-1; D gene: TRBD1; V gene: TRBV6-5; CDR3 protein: CASRRGRLGTEAFF; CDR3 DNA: TGTGCCAGCCGCAGGGGGCGCCTCGGCACTGAAGCTTTCTTT
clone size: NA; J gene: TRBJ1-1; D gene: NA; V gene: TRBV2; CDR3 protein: CAIPIRRGGEAFF; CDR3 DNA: TGTGCCATACCCATACGAAGGGGCGGTGAAGCTTTCTTT
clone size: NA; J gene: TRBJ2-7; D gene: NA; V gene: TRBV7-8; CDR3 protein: CASSSLYYEQYF; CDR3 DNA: TGTGCCAGCAGCTCGCTATATTACGAGCAGTACTTC
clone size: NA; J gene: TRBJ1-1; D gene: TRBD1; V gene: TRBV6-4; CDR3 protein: CASSDPGRDSSTEAFF; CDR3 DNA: TGTGCCAGCAGTGACCCGGGCCGGGACAGCTCTACTGAAGCTTTCTTT
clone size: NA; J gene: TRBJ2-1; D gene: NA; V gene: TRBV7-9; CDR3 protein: CASSLGKDSYYNEQFF; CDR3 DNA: TGTGCCAGCAGCTTAGGGAAGGACAGTTACTACAATGAGCAGTTCTTC